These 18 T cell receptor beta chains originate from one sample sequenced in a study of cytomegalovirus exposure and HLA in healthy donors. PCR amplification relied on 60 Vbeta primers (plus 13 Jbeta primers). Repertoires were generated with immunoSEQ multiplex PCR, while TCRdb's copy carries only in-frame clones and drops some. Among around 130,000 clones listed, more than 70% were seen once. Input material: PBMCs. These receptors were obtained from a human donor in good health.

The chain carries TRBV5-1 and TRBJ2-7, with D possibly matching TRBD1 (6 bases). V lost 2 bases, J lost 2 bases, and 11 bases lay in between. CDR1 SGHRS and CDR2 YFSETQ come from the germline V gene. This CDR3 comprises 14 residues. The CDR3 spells CASSFGRGTYEQYF. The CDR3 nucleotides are TGCGCCAGCAGCTTTGGCAGGGGAACCTACGAGCAGTACTTC.

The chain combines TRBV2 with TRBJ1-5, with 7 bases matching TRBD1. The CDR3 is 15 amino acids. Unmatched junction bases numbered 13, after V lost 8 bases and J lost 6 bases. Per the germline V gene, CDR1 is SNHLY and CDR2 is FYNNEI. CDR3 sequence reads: CASGSLQGIGQPQHF. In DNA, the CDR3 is TGTGCCAGCGGGTCCCTACAGGGGATTGGTCAGCCCCAGCATTTT.

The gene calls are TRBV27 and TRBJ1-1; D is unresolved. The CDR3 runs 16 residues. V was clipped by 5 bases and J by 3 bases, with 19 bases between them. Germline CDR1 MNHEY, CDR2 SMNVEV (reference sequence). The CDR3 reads CASSPPLGLGDTEAFF. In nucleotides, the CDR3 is TGTGCCAGCAGTCCCCCCCTCGGACTCGGGGACACTGAAGCTTTCTTT.

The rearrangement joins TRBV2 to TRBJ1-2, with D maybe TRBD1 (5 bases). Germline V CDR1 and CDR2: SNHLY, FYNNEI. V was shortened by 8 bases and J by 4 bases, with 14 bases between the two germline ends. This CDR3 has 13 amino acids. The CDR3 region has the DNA TGTGCCAGCGTCCAGGCGGGGACCTATGGCTACACCTTC. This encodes CASVQAGTYGYTF.

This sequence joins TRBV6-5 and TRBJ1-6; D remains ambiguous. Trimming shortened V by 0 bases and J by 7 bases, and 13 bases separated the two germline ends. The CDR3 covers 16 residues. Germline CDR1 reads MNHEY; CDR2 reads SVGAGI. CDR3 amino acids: CASSYSQDSNNSPLHF. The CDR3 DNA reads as TGTGCCAGCAGTTACTCTCAGGACTCGAACAATTCACCCCTCCACTTT.

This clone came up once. CDR3 sequence reads: CASRAGPLSYEQYF. The CDR3 DNA sequence: TGTGCCAGCAGGGCAGGCCCTCTCTCCTACGAGCAGTACTTC. The V gene is TRBV6-5, the J gene TRBJ2-7; D ambiguous. Germline-derived CDR1 and CDR2 are MNHEY and SVGAGI. With 6 bases removed from V and 0 bases from J, the gap between germline ends came to 12 bases. The CDR3 is made up of 14 amino acids.

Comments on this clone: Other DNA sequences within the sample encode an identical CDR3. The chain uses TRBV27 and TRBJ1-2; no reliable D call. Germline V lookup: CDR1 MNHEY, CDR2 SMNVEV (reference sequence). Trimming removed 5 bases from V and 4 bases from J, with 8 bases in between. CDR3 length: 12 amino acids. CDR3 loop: CASSGGGYGYTF. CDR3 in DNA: TGTGCCAGCAGTGGAGGAGGCTATGGCTACACCTTC.

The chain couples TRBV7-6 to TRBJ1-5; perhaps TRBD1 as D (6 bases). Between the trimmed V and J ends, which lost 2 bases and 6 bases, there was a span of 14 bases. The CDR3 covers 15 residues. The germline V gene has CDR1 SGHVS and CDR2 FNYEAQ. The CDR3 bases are TGTGCCAGCAGCTTATCGGGGGGGGCGGGTCAGCCCCAGCATTTT. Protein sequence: CASSLSGGAGQPQHF.

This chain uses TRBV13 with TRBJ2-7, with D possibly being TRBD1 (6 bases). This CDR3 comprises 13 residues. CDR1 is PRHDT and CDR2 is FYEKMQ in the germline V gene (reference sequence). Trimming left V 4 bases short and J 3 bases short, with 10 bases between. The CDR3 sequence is CASSYRDLYEQYF. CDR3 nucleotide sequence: TGTGCCAGCAGCTACAGGGATCTCTACGAGCAGTACTTC.

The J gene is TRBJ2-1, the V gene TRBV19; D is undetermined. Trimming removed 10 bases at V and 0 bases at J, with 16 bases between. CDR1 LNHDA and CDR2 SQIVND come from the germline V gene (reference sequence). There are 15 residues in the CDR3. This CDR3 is CAITRRGSSYNEQFF. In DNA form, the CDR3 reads TGTGCCATTACAAGGCGCGGAAGCTCCTACAATGAGCAGTTCTTC.

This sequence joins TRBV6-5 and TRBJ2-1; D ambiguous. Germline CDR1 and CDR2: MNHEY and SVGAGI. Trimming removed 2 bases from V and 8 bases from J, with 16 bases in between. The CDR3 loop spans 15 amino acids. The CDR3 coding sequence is TGTGCCAGCAGTTACGCGCTCGCGCCATACGATGAGCAGTTCTTC. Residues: CASSYALAPYDEQFF.

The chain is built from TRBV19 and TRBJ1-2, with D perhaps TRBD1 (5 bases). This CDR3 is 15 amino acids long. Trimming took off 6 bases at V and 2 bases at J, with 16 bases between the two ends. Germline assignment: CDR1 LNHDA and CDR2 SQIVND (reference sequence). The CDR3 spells CASSSQGGGNYGYTF. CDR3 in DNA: TGTGCCAGTAGCAGCCAAGGTGGGGGGAACTATGGCTACACCTTC. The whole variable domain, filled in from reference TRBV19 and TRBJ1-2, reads DGGITQSPKYLFRKEGQNVTLSCEQNLNHDAMYWYRQDPGQGLRLIYYSQIVNDFQKGDIAEGYSVSREKKESFPLTVTSAQKNPTAFYLCASSSQGGGNYGYTFGSGTRLTVV.

The CDR3 region has the DNA TGCGCCAGCAGCCAGGTTGCACCGGGTTCCTACGAGCAGTACTTC. Residues: CASSQVAPGSYEQYF. The chain has TRBV4-1 and TRBJ2-7; D remains unclear. This CDR3 comprises 15 residues. With 3 bases removed from V and 1 base from J, the gap between germline ends came to 13 bases. The germline V gene has CDR1 MGHRA and CDR2 YSYEKL.

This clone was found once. The CDR3, as DNA: TGTGCCAGCAGCTTACAGGACAGGTATAATTCACCCCTCCACTTT. It translates to CASSLQDRYNSPLHF. V gene TRBV7-2 combines with J gene TRBJ1-6; 7 bases line up with TRBD1. Germline CDR1 and CDR2: SGHTA and FQGNSA. The CDR3 spans 15 residues. Trimming took 2 bases from V and 4 from J; bases not matched to a gene: 2.

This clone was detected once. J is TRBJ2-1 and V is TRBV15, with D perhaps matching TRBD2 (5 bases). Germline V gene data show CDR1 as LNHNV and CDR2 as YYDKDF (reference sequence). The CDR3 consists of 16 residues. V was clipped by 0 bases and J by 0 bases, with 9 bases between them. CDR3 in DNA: TGTGCCACCAGCAGAGATCGACGGGACTCCTACAATGAGCAGTTCTTC. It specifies CATSRDRRDSYNEQFF.

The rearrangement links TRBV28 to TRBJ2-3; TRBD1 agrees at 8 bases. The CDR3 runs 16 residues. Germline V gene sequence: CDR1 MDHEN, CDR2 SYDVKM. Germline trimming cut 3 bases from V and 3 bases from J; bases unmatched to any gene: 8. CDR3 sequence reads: CASSFGGGQETDTQYF. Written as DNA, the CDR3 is TGTGCCAGCAGTTTTGGAGGGGGACAGGAAACAGATACGCAGTATTTT.

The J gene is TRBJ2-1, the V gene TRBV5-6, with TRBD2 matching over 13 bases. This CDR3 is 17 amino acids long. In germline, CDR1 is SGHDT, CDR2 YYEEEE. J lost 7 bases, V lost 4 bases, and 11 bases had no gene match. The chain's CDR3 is CASSPSLLAGGQNEQFF. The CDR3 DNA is TGTGCCAGCAGCCCATCGCTACTAGCGGGGGGGCAGAATGAGCAGTTCTTC.

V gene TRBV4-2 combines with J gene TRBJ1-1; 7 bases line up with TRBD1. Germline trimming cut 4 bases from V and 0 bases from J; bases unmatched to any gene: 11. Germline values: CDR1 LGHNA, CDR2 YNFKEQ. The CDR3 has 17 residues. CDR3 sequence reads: CASSPRTGAYLNTEAFF. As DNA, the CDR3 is TGTGCCAGCAGCCCTCGGACAGGAGCCTACTTGAACACTGAAGCTTTCTTT.